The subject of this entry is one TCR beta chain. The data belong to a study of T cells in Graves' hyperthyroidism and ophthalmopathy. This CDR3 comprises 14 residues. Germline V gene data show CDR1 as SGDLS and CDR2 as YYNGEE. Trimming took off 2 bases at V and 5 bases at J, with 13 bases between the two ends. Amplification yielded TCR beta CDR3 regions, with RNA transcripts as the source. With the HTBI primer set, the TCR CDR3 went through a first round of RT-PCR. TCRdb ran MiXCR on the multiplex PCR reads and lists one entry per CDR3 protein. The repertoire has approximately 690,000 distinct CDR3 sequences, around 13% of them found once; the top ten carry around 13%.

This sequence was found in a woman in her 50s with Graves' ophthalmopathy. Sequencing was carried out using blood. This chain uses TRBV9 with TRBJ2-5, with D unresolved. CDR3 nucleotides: TGTGCCAGCAGCGTGAACTTCGGATGGGAGACCCAGTACTTC. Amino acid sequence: CASSVNFGWETQYF.